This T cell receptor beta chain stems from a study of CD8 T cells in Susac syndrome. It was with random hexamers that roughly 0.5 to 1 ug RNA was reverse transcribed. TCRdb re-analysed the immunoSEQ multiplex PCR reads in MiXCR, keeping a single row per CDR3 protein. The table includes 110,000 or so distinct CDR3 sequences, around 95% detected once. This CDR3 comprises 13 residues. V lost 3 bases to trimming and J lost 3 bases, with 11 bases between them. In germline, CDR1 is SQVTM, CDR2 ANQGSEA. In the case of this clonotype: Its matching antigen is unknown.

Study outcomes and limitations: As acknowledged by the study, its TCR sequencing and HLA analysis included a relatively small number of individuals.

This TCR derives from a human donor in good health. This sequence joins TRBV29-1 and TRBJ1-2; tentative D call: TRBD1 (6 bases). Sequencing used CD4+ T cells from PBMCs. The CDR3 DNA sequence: TGCAGCGTTGATCACAGGGACGACTATGGCTACACCTTC. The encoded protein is CSVDHRDDYGYTF.